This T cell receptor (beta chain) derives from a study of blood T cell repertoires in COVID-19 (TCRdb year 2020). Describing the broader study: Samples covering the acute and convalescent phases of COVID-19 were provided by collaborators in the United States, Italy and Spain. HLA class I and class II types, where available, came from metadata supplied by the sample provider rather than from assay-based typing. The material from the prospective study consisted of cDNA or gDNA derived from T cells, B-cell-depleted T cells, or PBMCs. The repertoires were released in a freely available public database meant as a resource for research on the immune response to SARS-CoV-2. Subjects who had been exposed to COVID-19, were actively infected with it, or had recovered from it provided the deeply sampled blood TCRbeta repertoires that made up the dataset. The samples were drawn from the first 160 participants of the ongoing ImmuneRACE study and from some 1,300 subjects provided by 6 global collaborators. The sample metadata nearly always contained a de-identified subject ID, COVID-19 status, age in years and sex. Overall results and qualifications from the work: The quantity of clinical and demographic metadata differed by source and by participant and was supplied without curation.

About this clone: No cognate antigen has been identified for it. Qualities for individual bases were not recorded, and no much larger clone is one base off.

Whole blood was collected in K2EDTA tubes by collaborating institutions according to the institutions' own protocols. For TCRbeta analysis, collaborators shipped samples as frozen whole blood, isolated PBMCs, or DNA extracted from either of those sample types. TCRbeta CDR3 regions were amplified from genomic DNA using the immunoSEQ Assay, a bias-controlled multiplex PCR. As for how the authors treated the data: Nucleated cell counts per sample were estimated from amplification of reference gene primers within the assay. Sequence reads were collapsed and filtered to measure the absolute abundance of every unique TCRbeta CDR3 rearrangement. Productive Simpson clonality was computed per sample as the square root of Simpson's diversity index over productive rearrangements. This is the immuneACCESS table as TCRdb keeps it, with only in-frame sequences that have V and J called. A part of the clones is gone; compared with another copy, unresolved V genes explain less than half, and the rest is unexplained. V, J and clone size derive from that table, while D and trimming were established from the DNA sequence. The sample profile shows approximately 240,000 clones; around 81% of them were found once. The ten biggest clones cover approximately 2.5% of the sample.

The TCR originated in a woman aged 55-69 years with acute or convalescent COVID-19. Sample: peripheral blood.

The nucleotide sequence reads TGCGCCAGCAGCCAAGATCACCCGGGGACAGCCTCGAATGAGCAGTTCTTC. It codes for CASSQDHPGTASNEQFF. The chain couples TRBV4-3 to TRBJ2-1, with 7 junctional bases fitting TRBD1. V ends up 0 bases short and J 7 bases short, with an unmatched junction base count of 12. The CDR1 and CDR2 encoded by the germline V gene are LGHNA and YSLEER. Its CDR3 holds 17 amino acids, cysteine through phenylalanine. The only DNA kept is the CDR3, 51 bases in frame from the first base.